What follows describes a single T cell receptor (beta chain). One entry per CDR3 protein, called by TCRdb with MiXCR from the 5' RACE reads. The table records 95,000 to 100,000 distinct CDR3 sequences, around 17% of them present only once. V lost 1 base, J lost 5 bases, and 16 bases stayed unmatched. This CDR3 comprises 19 residues. The data derive from a study of T cells of healthy individuals. This receptor was obtained from a human donor in good health. The rearrangement links TRBV12-3 or TRBV12-4 to TRBJ2-3, with 9 positions matching TRBD2. CDR3 coding DNA: TGTGCCAGCAGTTTAGGCTTCACGGCTAGCGGGAATCTGGAAGATACGCAGTATTTT. This gives the protein CASSLGFTASGNLEDTQYF.